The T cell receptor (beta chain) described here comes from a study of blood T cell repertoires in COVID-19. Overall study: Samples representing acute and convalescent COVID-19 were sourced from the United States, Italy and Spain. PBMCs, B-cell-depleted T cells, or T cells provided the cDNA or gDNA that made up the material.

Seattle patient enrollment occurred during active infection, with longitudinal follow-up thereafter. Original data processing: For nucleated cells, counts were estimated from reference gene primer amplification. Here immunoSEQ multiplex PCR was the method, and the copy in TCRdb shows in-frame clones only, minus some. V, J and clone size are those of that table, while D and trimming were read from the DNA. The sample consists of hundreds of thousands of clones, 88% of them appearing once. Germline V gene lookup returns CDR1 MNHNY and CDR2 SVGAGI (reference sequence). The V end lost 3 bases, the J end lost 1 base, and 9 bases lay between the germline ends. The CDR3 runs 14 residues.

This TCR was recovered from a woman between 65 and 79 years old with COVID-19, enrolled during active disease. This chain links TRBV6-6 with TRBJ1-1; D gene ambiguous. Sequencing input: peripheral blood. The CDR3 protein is CASSYSPGNTEAFF. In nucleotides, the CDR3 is TGTGCCAGCAGTTATTCCCCGGGGAACACTGAAGCTTTCTTT.